The clone carrying this T cell receptor beta chain was seen more than once but under ten times. The antigen remains undetermined. CDR3 length equals 12 residues. V lost 8 bases to trimming and J lost 2 bases, with 10 bases between them. CDR1 MNHEY and CDR2 SMNVEV come from the germline V gene (reference sequence). One entry per CDR3 protein results from TCRdb running MiXCR on the reads. The sample lists approximately 100,000 distinct CDR3 sequences, around 40% occurring once. The data derive from a study of T cell repertoires in cytomegalovirus infection. The sequencing here drew on CD8+ T cells from cultured PBMCs, taken from culture after CMV antigen stimulation. This rearrangement joins TRBV27 to TRBJ2-7, with a possible D match to TRBD2 (6 bases). The sequence derives from a human donor in good health (CMV status not recorded). Some clones in this sample may be carry-over from other donors' samples. The CDR3 nucleotides are TGTGCCAGCGGGCGGGACGCCTACGAGCAGTACTTC. Protein: CASGRDAYEQYF.